This entry is about one T cell receptor beta chain. Its target is not known. Sequencing was performed with immunoSEQ multiplex PCR; in TCRdb, only in-frame clones are kept and a portion is missing. The table has some 64,000 clones, about 88% seen once; the top ten hold 8.5% to 9.5%. This entry belongs to a study of a mutant IDH1 vaccine in newly diagnosed glioma. Time point noted: week 11, during vaccination. Vaccine doses each comprised 300 ug of mutant IDH1 20-mer peptide, with topical imiquimod. Material: PBMCs, obtained from a glioma patient whose treatment included an IDH1 peptide vaccine. The receptor's source is a woman between 45 and 65 years old with glioma.

CDR3 sequence reads: CASSLDTYGYTF. Here the CDR3 DNA reads TGTGCCAGCAGCTTAGATACCTATGGCTACACCTTC. The chain is built from TRBV11-3 and TRBJ1-2, with D hard to call. Trimming took 0 bases from V and 4 from J, leaving 3 bases between them. The germline CDR1 and CDR2 sequences are SGHNT and YENEEA. CDR3 size: 12 residues.